The 11 T cell receptor beta chains below were found in one sample sequenced in a study of T cells in Graves' hyperthyroidism and ophthalmopathy. The CDR3 regions of TCR beta were amplified from RNA transcripts. During a first-round RT-PCR of the TCR CDR3, the HTBI primer set was used. TCRdb fed the multiplex PCR reads into MiXCR, producing one record per CDR3 protein. The data contain 300,000 to 450,000 distinct CDR3 sequences, around 13% of them singletons. The specimen sequenced was blood. Receptors originate from a woman in her 30s with Graves' ophthalmopathy.

This clonotype was observed many times. The rearrangement uses TRBV3-1 and TRBJ2-2, with D perhaps being TRBD1 or TRBD2 (6 bases each). CDR1 and CDR2 from the germline V gene are LGHDT and YNNKEL (reference sequence). CDR3 length equals 14 residues. V was pared by 0 bases and J by 6 bases, with 8 bases between. The CDR3 DNA sequence: TGTGCCAGCAGCCAAGATGGGGGGCCCGGGGAGCTGTTTTTT. Its translation: CASSQDGGPGELFF.

This clonotype showed up many times. The chain couples TRBV12-3 or TRBV12-4 to TRBJ1-1; D gene uncertain. V gave up 4 bases and J gave up 7 bases, with 13 bases separating them. The CDR3 spans 13 residues. The CDR3 loop is CASSSPTSGEAFF. The CDR3, as DNA: TGTGCCAGCAGTTCACCGACTAGTGGTGAAGCTTTCTTT.

This clonotype was found many times. The V call is TRBV20-1, the J call TRBJ2-1; a weak D match, TRBD2 (6 bases). Germline lookup yields CDR1 DFQATT and CDR2 SNEGSKA (reference sequence). Trimming shortened V by 3 bases and J by 0 bases, and 18 bases separated the two germline ends. The CDR3 is 17 amino acids. The CDR3 DNA follows: TGCAGTGCTAGTGCCGGGACTCCCTTTAACTCCTACAATGAGCAGTTCTTC. It specifies CSASAGTPFNSYNEQFF.

The J gene is TRBJ2-1, the V gene TRBV19, with 7 positions matching TRBD2. The germline gives CDR1 LNHDA, CDR2 SQIVND (reference sequence). The CDR3 totals 16 residues. The trim removed 1 base at V and 0 bases at J, leaving 3 bases unmatched. CDR3 sequence: CASSIAGGSSYNEQFF. Here the CDR3 DNA reads TGTGCCAGTAGTATAGCTGGCGGGAGCTCCTACAATGAGCAGTTCTTC. The full variable domain, in which reference TRBV19 and TRBJ2-1 provide the parts outside the CDR3, is DGGITQSPKYLFRKEGQNVTLSCEQNLNHDAMYWYRQDPGQGLRLIYYSQIVNDFQKGDIAEGYSVSREKKESFPLTVTSAQKNPTAFYLCASSIAGGSSYNEQFFGPGTRLTVL.

There are many counts of this clonotype. DNA for the CDR3: TGTGCCAGTAGTATCCGAAAGGGGGCTACAGATACGCAGTATTTT. Translated, it gives CASSIRKGATDTQYF. The chain links TRBV19 to TRBJ2-3, with TRBD1 identical over 7 bases. The CDR3 is made up of 15 amino acids. The V segment lost 3 bases and the J segment 3 bases; nucleotides outside the gene matches: 6. Looked up from germline, CDR1 is LNHDA and CDR2 is SQIVND (reference sequence).

At least ten counts were recorded for this clonotype. The chain employs TRBV6-1 and TRBJ2-1, with 7 bases lining up with TRBD2. V gave up 10 bases and J gave up 5 bases; unmatched junction bases: 8. CDR1 and CDR2 (germline): MNHNS, SASEGT. The CDR3 runs 13 residues. The CDR3 region has the DNA TGTGCCACAAGCGGGGAGGAACACAATGAGCAGTTCTTC. Translating gives CATSGEEHNEQFF.

This clonotype was seen many times. J is TRBJ2-3 and V is TRBV11-2; no clear D. CDR1 SGHAT and CDR2 FQNNGV come from the germline V gene. Trimming stripped 5 bases from V and 0 bases from J, with 12 bases between. The CDR3 runs to 15 residues. In nucleotides, the CDR3 is TGTGCCAGCAGCATCACGTGGTCTAGCACAGATACGCAGTATTTT. As protein: CASSITWSSTDTQYF.

The table lists this clonotype with a few counts. Here the CDR3 DNA reads TGCAGTGCTGGAAGGGGGGGTGGCAATCAGCCCCAGCATTTT. Translation gives CSAGRGGGNQPQHF. This chain links TRBV20-1 with TRBJ1-5, with a weak D call TRBD1 (6 bases). Germline values: CDR1 DFQATT, CDR2 SNEGSKA (reference sequence). Trimming left V 5 bases short and J 2 bases short, with 13 bases between. The CDR3 runs 14 residues.

This clonotype has a count of ten or more. J is TRBJ2-3 and V is TRBV7-9; TRBD1 agrees at 10 bases. Germline V gene data show CDR1 as SEHNR and CDR2 as FQNEAQ (reference sequence). The CDR3 consists of 16 residues. The ends lost 5 bases at V and 3 bases at J; junction bases unmatched: 8. This CDR3 reads CASSIGDRGGTDTQYF. The CDR3 region has the DNA TGTGCCAGCAGCATCGGGGACAGGGGCGGGACAGATACGCAGTATTTT.

This clonotype was seen repeatedly, ten times or more. The chain has TRBV12-5 and TRBJ2-1; no definite D call. With 1 base removed from V and 10 bases from J, the gap between germline ends came to 8 bases. The CDR3 is 12 amino acids. Germline V gene sequence: CDR1 LGHNT, CDR2 FRNRAP. The CDR3 region is CASGLAAREQFF. DNA of the CDR3: TGTGCTAGTGGTTTGGCCGCAAGAGAGCAGTTCTTC.

This clonotype came up many times. Here the CDR3 DNA reads TGTGCCAGCAGCCGACTAAGACCGGGACAAGGAGTGGTTTTCTTT. Translated, it gives CASSRLRPGQGVVFF. The chain joins TRBV11-2 to TRBJ1-1; tentative D call: TRBD1 (6 bases). The CDR3 totals 15 residues. Germline assignment: CDR1 SGHAT and CDR2 FQNNGV. V lost 5 bases and J 13 bases, leaving 26 bases between the germline ends.